The 19 T cell receptor beta chains given below trace back to one sample, sequenced in a study of OX40 agonist ivuxolimab in advanced cancers. The method was immunoSEQ multiplex PCR; TCRdb's version includes in-frame clones alone and lacks a portion of them. The sample carries around 67,000 clones, around 83% recorded once. Sequencing was performed on CD4+ or CD8+ T cells sorted from blood, taken in a trial of the OX40 agonist ivuxolimab. Receptor source: an adult with an advanced solid tumor such as melanoma, head and neck, liver or kidney cancer.

This rearrangement joins TRBV10-3 to TRBJ1-4; maybe TRBD1 (6 bases). Between the trimmed V and J ends, which lost 3 bases and 7 bases, there was a span of 21 bases. Germline V gene lookup returns CDR1 ENHRY and CDR2 SYGVKD. The CDR3 has 17 amino acids. The CDR3 DNA is TGTGCCATCAGTGAACTATCAGCAGGGGAGTCGGCTGAAAAACTGTTTTTT. Translated, it gives CAISELSAGESAEKLFF.

The rearrangement joins TRBV7-2 to TRBJ1-1; a weak D match, TRBD1 (5 bases). V was trimmed by 8 bases and J by 5 bases, leaving 21 bases between them. CDR1 is SGHTA and CDR2 is FQGNSA in the germline V gene. The CDR3 loop spans 15 amino acids. CDR3 protein: CASRKGASRRTEAFF. CDR3 nucleotides: TGTGCCAGCCGTAAAGGGGCCTCCCGGAGGACTGAAGCTTTCTTT.

This clone came up a few times. V and J are TRBV30 and TRBJ1-1; 8 bases agree with TRBD1. This CDR3 comprises 13 residues. Germline CDR1 is GTSNPN and CDR2 is SVGIG (reference sequence). V lost 5 bases and J lost 11; bases outside the gene matches: 13. CDR3: CAWGRQGTSTAFF. The CDR3 nucleotides read TGTGCCTGGGGTCGACAGGGGACATCGACCGCTTTCTTT.

The gene calls are TRBV5-4 and TRBJ2-3, with TRBD1 matching over 10 bases. CDR3 length: 16 residues. Looked up from germline, CDR1 is SGHNT and CDR2 is YYREEE (reference sequence). The V gene end was trimmed by 4 bases and the J gene end by 0 bases; junction bases not matched to a gene: 5. The CDR3 region has the DNA TGTGCCAGCAGCCCAAGGACAGGGGGAAGCACAGATACGCAGTATTTT. Encoded protein: CASSPRTGGSTDTQYF.

This chain connects TRBV18 to TRBJ1-6, with a weak D call TRBD1 (5 bases). V was shortened by 5 bases and J by 4 bases, with 15 bases between the two germline ends. Germline CDR1 is KGHSH and CDR2 is LQKENI. The CDR3 is 16 residues long. CDR3 coding DNA: TGTGCCAGCTCATTAGGTTTGGACACTTATAATTCACCCCTCCACTTT. This codes for CASSLGLDTYNSPLHF.

Only one count was recorded for this clone. This chain joins TRBV2 and TRBJ1-4; D not certain. This CDR3 contains 14 residues. V was trimmed by 3 bases and J by 3 bases, leaving 8 bases between them. Germline lookup yields CDR1 SNHLY and CDR2 FYNNEI. CDR3 in DNA: TGTGCCAGCAGTGACCTGGGCGCTAATGAAAAACTGTTTTTT. This encodes CASSDLGANEKLFF.

The chain joins TRBV5-1 to TRBJ2-4, with 8 nucleotides matching TRBD1. The ends lost 5 bases at V and 9 bases at J; junction bases unmatched: 7. This CDR3 is 13 amino acids long. Per the germline V gene, CDR1 is SGHRS and CDR2 is YFSETQ. The CDR3 is CASSFGQGGIQYF. For the CDR3, the DNA is TGCGCCAGCAGTTTTGGACAGGGCGGCATTCAGTACTTC.

The rearrangement links TRBV19 to TRBJ2-1; 10 bases line up with TRBD2. The J segment lost 7 bases and the V segment lost 7 bases, leaving 4 bases of the junction unmatched. There are 13 residues in the CDR3. Per germline, CDR1 LNHDA and CDR2 SQIVND (reference sequence). This CDR3 is CASTPGLANEQFF. The CDR3 region has the DNA TGTGCCAGTACCCCGGGACTAGCGAATGAGCAGTTCTTC. The whole variable domain, remainder taken from reference TRBV19 and TRBJ2-1, is DGGITQSPKYLFRKEGQNVTLSCEQNLNHDAMYWYRQDPGQGLRLIYYSQIVNDFQKGDIAEGYSVSREKKESFPLTVTSAQKNPTAFYLCASTPGLANEQFFGPGTRLTVL.

The table lists this clone with a count of one. The chain links TRBV6-5 to TRBJ1-5; D is uncertain. Germline V lookup: CDR1 MNHEY, CDR2 SVGAGI. V was pared by 7 bases and J by 0 bases, with 10 bases between. The CDR3 loop spans 14 amino acids. The CDR3 spells CASNPTDSNQPQHF. The CDR3 DNA is TGTGCCAGCAACCCGACGGATAGCAATCAGCCCCAGCATTTT.

This clone is labeled as medium-sized. V gene TRBV28 combines with J gene TRBJ2-7, with D maybe TRBD1 (6 bases). There are 15 residues in the CDR3. The germline V gene encodes CDR1 MDHEN and CDR2 SYDVKM. V was cut by 4 bases and J by 2 bases, with 15 bases left in between. The CDR3 coding sequence is TGTGCCAGCAGTTCAGGACAGACCTGGGCCTACGAGCAGTACTTC. This sequence encodes CASSSGQTWAYEQYF. Full variable domain (rest looked up from reference TRBV28 and TRBJ2-7): DVKVTQSSRYLVKRTGEKVFLECVQDMDHENMFWYRQDPGLGLRLIYFSYDVKMKEKGDIPEGYSVSREKKERFSLILESASTNQTSMYLCASSSGQTWAYEQYFGPGTRLTVT.

The chain combines TRBV7-4 with TRBJ1-4; 9 nucleotides agree with TRBD1. Looked up from germline, CDR1 is SGHVT and CDR2 is SQSDAQ. The J segment lost 0 bases and the V segment lost 6 bases, leaving 5 bases of the junction unmatched. This CDR3 region has 16 residues. CDR3 in DNA: TGTGCCAGCAGGGTCGGACAGGGGACAACTAATGAAAAACTGTTTTTT. Translated: CASRVGQGTTNEKLFF.

The chain couples TRBV28 to TRBJ2-2, with TRBD2 as a possible D gene (6 bases). CDR1 and CDR2 from the germline V gene are MDHEN and SYDVKM. V lost 3 bases to trimming and J lost 5 bases, with 16 bases between them. This CDR3 region has 16 residues. The CDR3: CASSLIAGSGTGELFF. In DNA form, the CDR3 reads TGTGCCAGCAGTTTGATCGCCGGGAGCGGTACCGGGGAGCTGTTTTTT.

This chain connects TRBV7-3 to TRBJ2-3; unclear D gene. This CDR3 is 14 amino acids long. CDR1 SGHTA and CDR2 FQGTGA come from the germline V gene. The germline V and J ends were trimmed by 5 bases and 1 base, with 10 bases remaining between them. The CDR3 loop is CASSGVGGTDTQYF. The CDR3 coding sequence is TGTGCCAGCAGCGGGGTTGGAGGCACAGATACGCAGTATTTT. Filled out from reference TRBV7-3 and TRBJ2-3, the complete variable domain reads GAGVSQTPSNKVTEKGKYVELRCDPISGHTALYWYRQSLGQGPEFLIYFQGTGAADDSGLPNDRFFAVRPEGSVSTLKIQRTERGDSAVYLCASSGVGGTDTQYFGPGTRLTVL.

This chain joins TRBV21-1 and TRBJ1-1; TRBD1, as called in the table, went unchecked against the DNA. TRBV21-1 is a documented pseudogene. The CDR3 spans 18 residues. The CDR3 sequence is CASSKVHRGAAPNTEAFF. The CDR3 DNA reads TGTGCCAGCAGCAAAGTCCACAGGGGAGCAGCCCCGAACACTGAAGCTTTCTTT.

The chain recombines TRBV5-1 with TRBJ1-1; TRBD1 agrees at 10 bases. Germline trimming cut 4 bases from V and 8 bases from J; bases unmatched to any gene: 8. This CDR3 region has 14 residues. Germline V lookup: CDR1 SGHRS, CDR2 YFSETQ. CDR3 nucleotides: TGCGCCAGCAGCCGGGGACAGGGGATAGGAGAAGCTTTCTTT. This encodes CASSRGQGIGEAFF. Full variable domain (rest looked up from reference TRBV5-1 and TRBJ1-1): KAGVTQTPRYLIKTRGQQVTLSCSPISGHRSVSWYQQTPGQGLQFLFEYFSETQRNKGNFPGRFSGRQFSNSRSEMNVSTLELGDSALYLCASSRGQGIGEAFFGQGTRLTVV.

The V gene is TRBV29-1, the J gene TRBJ1-1, with no clear D. Germline CDR1 SQVTM, CDR2 ANQGSEA. The CDR3 is 13 residues long. V shed 2 bases and J shed 3 bases, with 10 bases lying between them. This chain's CDR3 is CSVEFGLHTEAFF. The CDR3, as DNA: TGCAGCGTTGAATTTGGGCTGCACACTGAAGCTTTCTTT. The full variable domain, its missing parts supplied by reference TRBV29-1 and TRBJ1-1, is SAVISQKPSRDICQRGTSLTIQCQVDSQVTMMFWYRQQPGQSLTLIATANQGSEATYESGFVIDKFPISRPNLTFSTLTVSNMSPEDSSIYLCSVEFGLHTEAFFGQGTRLTVV.

The V call is TRBV6-5, the J call TRBJ1-2, with 7 bases aligning to TRBD1. Trimming cost V 2 bases and J 7 bases; bases outside gene matches: 4. Germline V gene data show CDR1 as MNHEY and CDR2 as SVGAGI. CDR3 size: 13 residues. For the CDR3, the DNA is TGTGCCAGCAGTTACCCGACAGGGACTGGCTACACCTTC. Its translation is CASSYPTGTGYTF.

The chain recombines TRBV6-1 with TRBJ2-2, with D unresolved. Trimming left V 6 bases short and J 1 base short, with 6 bases between. The germline gives CDR1 MNHNS, CDR2 SASEGT. This CDR3 is built from 13 residues. CDR3 sequence reads: CASRDVNTGELFF. CDR3 in DNA: TGTGCCAGCAGGGACGTGAACACCGGGGAGCTGTTTTTT.

The chain is built from TRBV7-9 and TRBJ1-2; D remains ambiguous. The CDR3 extends over 14 amino acids. Between the trimmed V and J ends, which lost 5 bases and 4 bases, there was a span of 14 bases. CDR1 is SEHNR and CDR2 is FQNEAQ in the germline V gene (reference sequence). The CDR3 bases are TGTGCCAGCAGCCACCTAAACACGGCCTATGGCTACACCTTC. Protein product: CASSHLNTAYGYTF.